In its sample, the clone carrying this T cell receptor beta chain is medium-sized. The sample belongs to a study of T-cell reconstitution after alpha-beta-depleted transplantation in children. Researchers prepared the TCRbeta library using unique molecular identifiers, the study reports. MiXCR, applied by TCRdb to the PCR reads, yields one record per CDR3 protein. The sample lists 100,000 or so distinct CDR3 sequences; around a sixth were seen once. CDR1 is LGHDT, CDR2 YNNKEL, per germline (reference sequence). Trimming shortened V by 8 bases and J by 0 bases, and 8 bases separated the two germline ends. The CDR3 is 12 residues long.

Sequencing used PBMCs, mostly from graft donor cells, obtained 180 days after TCRalphabeta/CD19-depleted stem cell transplant. The clonotype originates from a male patient under 10 years old who had a stem cell transplant for acute lymphoblastic leukemia, so the T cells may come from the graft donor. The V call is TRBV3-1, the J call TRBJ2-7, with D possibly matching TRBD1 (5 bases). DNA of the CDR3: TGTGCCAGCGGCGACAGCTCCTACGAGCAGTACTTC. Its translation is CASGDSSYEQYF.